A selection of T cell receptor beta chains follows, all from one sample in a study of shared clonotypes between healthy human individuals. The table came from immunoSEQ multiplex PCR; TCRdb's copy has only in-frame clones and leaves some out. This table holds 950,000 to 1,300,000 clones, around 74% found once. The sequencing input was memory CD4+ T cells sorted from blood. The receptors come from a man aged 18 to 30 in good health. CDR3s include the opening cysteine and the closing phenylalanine or tryptophan. D genes are given only for firm matches. Not every row has a clone size; where given, it reads once, few, many or a size class.

d_call	v_call	j_call	clone_size	cdr3_aa	cdr3_nt
TRBD2	TRBV27	TRBJ2-1	.	CASSRLAGAYNEQFF	TGTGCCAGCAGTCGACTAGCGGGAGCCTACAATGAGCAGTTCTTC
.	TRBV28	TRBJ1-2	.	CASSVTGNYGYTF	TGTGCCAGCAGTGTGACTGGGAACTATGGCTACACCTTC
TRBD1	TRBV11-2	TRBJ1-2	.	CASRTGGSGYTF	TGTGCCAGCAGGACAGGGGGCTCTGGCTACACCTTC
TRBD1	TRBV27	TRBJ1-2	.	CASRGQNNYGYTF	TGTGCCAGTAGGGGACAGAACAACTATGGCTACACCTTC
.	TRBV18	TRBJ1-5	.	CASSPRGESNQPQHF	TGTGCCAGCTCACCACGAGGGGAAAGCAATCAGCCCCAGCATTTT
TRBD1	TRBV28	TRBJ1-2	.	CASSSGGSGYTF	TGTGCCAGCAGCTCAGGGGGGAGCGGCTACACCTTC
.	TRBV7-3	TRBJ1-1	.	CASGGRNTEAFF	TGTGCCAGCGGAGGACGGAACACTGAAGCTTTCTTT
.	TRBV5-1	TRBJ2-4	.	CASSFKGEPGNIQYF	TGCGCCAGCAGCTTTAAAGGGGAGCCCGGAAACATTCAGTACTTC
.	TRBV7-8	TRBJ2-3	few	CASSLSGQGPSDTQYF	TGTGCCAGCAGCTTATCGGGCCAGGGCCCCTCAGATACGCAGTATTTT
TRBD2	TRBV5-4	TRBJ2-3	.	CASSSGTRQVDTQYF	TGTGCCAGCAGCTCCGGGACTAGGCAGGTTGATACGCAGTATTTT
TRBD1	TRBV5-1	TRBJ2-7	.	CASAPQGPMGQGSIRNYEQYF	TGCGCCAGCGCCCCCCAAGGACCTATGGGACAGGGGTCAATTCGAAACTACGAGCAGTACTTC
.	TRBV5-6	TRBJ1-3	.	CASSFRATGSGNTIYF	TGTGCCAGCAGCTTTCGGGCCACGGGCTCTGGAAACACCATATATTTT
.	TRBV2	TRBJ2-3	.	CASRPGAGATDTQYF	TGTGCCAGCAGGCCAGGGGCGGGGGCGACAGATACGCAGTATTTT
TRBD1	TRBV2	TRBJ1-3	.	CASTERGQEIPIYF	TGTGCCAGCACCGAGAGGGGACAGGAAATACCCATATATTTT
TRBD1	TRBV6-5	TRBJ2-1	once	CASSPRTGVHEQFF	TGTGCCAGCAGTCCCCGGACAGGGGTCCATGAGCAGTTCTTC
.	TRBV6-5	TRBJ1-6	.	CASRPGHLRSPLHF	TGTGCCAGCAGACCCGGACATCTCCGGTCACCCCTCCACTTT
TRBD1	TRBV6-6	TRBJ2-7	.	CASSPDRSNHYEQYF	TGTGCCAGCAGTCCGGACAGGAGCAACCACTACGAGCAGTACTTC